This T cell receptor (beta chain) was sequenced in a study of T cells in Graves' hyperthyroidism and ophthalmopathy. Amplification yielded TCR beta CDR3 regions, with RNA transcripts as the source. HTBI primers drove first-round RT-PCR of the TCR CDR3. TCRdb re-derived calls from the multiplex PCR reads in MiXCR, one entry per CDR3 protein. The table records approximately 740,000 distinct CDR3 sequences, roughly 15% of them present only once. V dropped 7 bases and J dropped 5; count of bases not matched to a gene: 7. Germline V CDR1 and CDR2: SEHNR, FQNEAQ (reference sequence). The CDR3 covers 13 residues. PBMCs came from more than 9.5 ml fresh peripheral blood.

This clonotype was sampled from a woman aged 18-29 years with Graves' hyperthyroidism. The specimen was blood. The chain recombines TRBV7-9 with TRBJ2-7, with 8 bases matching TRBD2. This CDR3 is CASKMAGGHEQYF. The CDR3 nucleotides read TGTGCCAGCAAGATGGCGGGAGGACACGAGCAGTACTTC.